The rows below give T cell receptor beta chains drawn from one sample of a study of blood T cell repertoires in COVID-19. Clones were sequenced by immunoSEQ multiplex PCR, and TCRdb holds only the in-frame ones, with some missing. The data contain 200,000 to 250,000 clones, roughly 84% of them seen just once; the ten biggest clones take up about 11%. Sequencing used peripheral blood. The receptors were gathered from a woman over 75 with COVID-19, enrolled during active disease. Both conserved end residues are trimmed from each CDR3. D genes are given only for firm matches.

.	TRBV7-9	11	TRBJ1-1	ASRPQQNTEAF
.	TRBV29-1	10	TRBJ2-1	SVRRGGGEQF
.	TRBV7-2	13	TRBJ1-5	ARPWGVNSNQPQH
TRBD2	TRBV2	13	TRBJ2-3	ASRGLARSTDTQY
.	TRBV7-2	11	TRBJ1-6	ASSFLVQGALH
.	TRBV3-1/TRBV3-2	12	TRBJ1-2	ASSQDPQGSGYT
.	TRBV7-2	13	TRBJ2-1	ASSPQGGLYNEQF
.	TRBV16	13	TRBJ1-1	ASSQTGGGSTEAF
TRBD2	TRBV2	12	TRBJ2-3	ARTVSGGVDTQY
TRBD1	TRBV7-3	15	TRBJ1-6	ASSVMPGTGAGSPLH
.	TRBV28	13	TRBJ1-6	ASSLRPGKGSPLH
TRBD1	TRBV18	12	TRBJ1-2	ASSPTGGSYGYT
.	TRBV4-1	15	TRBJ1-5	ASSQVRGSGGNQPQH
.	TRBV7-2	13	TRBJ1-6	ASSLASQGYSPLH
.	TRBV29-1	10	TRBJ1-2	SALDTLYGYT
TRBD1	TRBV5-1	12	TRBJ1-3	ASSADRTGNTIY
.	TRBV5-1	12	TRBJ1-3	ASSFDSSGNTIY
TRBD1	TRBV20-1	14	TRBJ1-5	SASVGQGVSNQPQH
TRBD1	TRBV28	11	TRBJ2-7	ASSTLTGGVQY
TRBD1	TRBV11-2	17	TRBJ2-5	ASSLRTTGMRMLQETQY
.	TRBV12-3/TRBV12-4	10	TRBJ2-4	ASGRVTDIQY
.	TRBV28	13	TRBJ2-7	ASTPYGGQGYEQY
.	TRBV7-6	14	TRBJ2-5	ASSLSPQSAGETQY
.	TRBV2	14	TRBJ1-6	ASSILSGGTNSPLH
.	TRBV7-2	11	TRBJ1-4	ASSPRLAEKLF
TRBD1	TRBV6-6	13	TRBJ1-1	ASSYDRAGNTEAF
.	TRBV28	11	TRBJ1-1	ASTIDRRTEAF
.	TRBV29-1	9	TRBJ1-2	SVGEESGYT